Following are 9 T cell receptor beta chains from one sample sequenced in a study of spatial heterogeneity in lung cancer. As for time point: sample taken at primary tumor resection. TCRdb reprocessed the 5' RACE reads with MiXCR, giving one entry per CDR3 protein. This sample has over 2,500 distinct CDR3 sequences, with 9.8% found just once. The sample here was normal lung tissue next to the tumor, taken at surgery. The receptor source for this set is a male donor with early-stage non-small cell lung cancer.

This clonotype is categorized as medium-sized. The rearrangement links TRBV28 to TRBJ1-2; unclear D gene. Trimming took 6 bases from V and 8 from J, leaving 19 bases between them. This CDR3 comprises 14 residues. Germline assignment: CDR1 MDHEN and CDR2 SYDVKM. The CDR3 DNA sequence: TGTGCCAGCAGCGTCGTTGGCCCCGCAGCCGGCTACACCTTC. This gives the protein CASSVVGPAAGYTF.

By sample fraction, this clonotype is medium-sized (0.01 to 0.1%). This sequence joins TRBV6-6 and TRBJ1-1; the D gene is possibly TRBD1 (5 bases). Trimming removed 0 bases at V and 2 bases at J, with 10 bases between. CDR3 length: 15 residues. Per germline, CDR1 MNHNY and CDR2 SVGAGI (reference sequence). As DNA, the CDR3 is TGTGCCAGCAGTTACTCCGGGACGGTCAACACTGAAGCTTTCTTT. This codes for CASSYSGTVNTEAFF.

By share, this clonotype ranks as medium-sized (0.01 to 0.1%). V gene TRBV10-3 combines with J gene TRBJ1-1; 8 nucleotides line up with TRBD1. The J segment lost 1 base and the V segment lost 3 bases, leaving 4 bases of the junction unmatched. This CDR3 is 15 amino acids long. The germline V gene encodes CDR1 ENHRY and CDR2 SYGVKD. CDR3 amino acids: CAISELGTGNTEAFF. CDR3 bases: TGTGCCATCAGTGAATTAGGGACAGGGAACACTGAAGCTTTCTTT.

This clonotype was counted many times. V gene TRBV7-9 combines with J gene TRBJ2-7; D may be TRBD1 (5 bases). This CDR3 comprises 15 residues. V lost 5 bases to trimming and J lost 5 bases, with 19 bases between them. Germline lookup yields CDR1 SEHNR and CDR2 FQNEAQ (reference sequence). CDR3 sequence (DNA): TGTGCCAGCAGCATGATGGACACGGAGATGAACGAGCAGTACTTC. Encoded protein: CASSMMDTEMNEQYF.

This clonotype showed up just a few times. This chain joins TRBV28 and TRBJ1-2; TRBD1 might be the D (6 bases). Per germline, CDR1 MDHEN and CDR2 SYDVKM. The CDR3 contains 14 residues. Trimming shortened V by 6 bases and J by 3 bases, and 14 bases separated the two germline ends. The CDR3 DNA reads TGTGCCAGCAGGGCGGACAGCAATGACTATGGCTACACCTTC. Translating it yields CASRADSNDYGYTF.

This clonotype is labeled as medium-sized. The chain employs TRBV28 and TRBJ2-7, with 9 bases that match TRBD2. The CDR3 contains 17 residues. The V gene's germline CDR1 is MDHEN and CDR2 SYDVKM. Trimming removed 5 bases from V and 5 bases from J; junction bases left unmatched: 16. CDR3 region: CASSVVPGTSSTHEQYF. CDR3 DNA: TGTGCCAGCAGTGTCGTTCCCGGGACTAGCAGTACCCACGAGCAGTACTTC.

Relative to its sample, this clonotype is medium-sized. The rearrangement links TRBV29-1 to TRBJ2-3; 12 nucleotides agree with TRBD2. Trimming at V came to 0 bases and at J to 0 bases, leaving 4 bases not matched to a gene. The CDR3 contains 17 residues. Germline V gene sequence: CDR1 SQVTM, CDR2 ANQGSEA. As DNA, the CDR3 is TGCAGCGTTGAAGACGGGCTAGCGGGAGGGAGCACAGATACGCAGTATTTT. It is translated as CSVEDGLAGGSTDTQYF.

In its sample, this clonotype ranks as medium-sized. The chain employs TRBV25-1 and TRBJ2-5, with 7 positions matching TRBD2. The junction had 8 bases not matched to a gene; V was cut back by 6 bases and J by 4 bases. The CDR3 extends over 14 amino acids. Germline-derived CDR1 and CDR2 are MGHDK and SYGVNS. The CDR3 protein is CASRAPGLIETQYF. The CDR3 region has the DNA TGTGCCAGCAGGGCCCCGGGACTAATAGAGACCCAGTACTTC.

This clonotype was counted only a few times. The gene calls are TRBV7-9 and TRBJ2-7; the match to TRBD2 covers 10 bases. This CDR3 is built from 16 residues. Germline CDR1 SEHNR, CDR2 FQNEAQ (reference sequence). V lost 4 bases and J lost 6; bases outside the gene matches: 12. This chain's CDR3 is CASSSPLASGSPEQYF. In nucleotides, the CDR3 is TGTGCCAGCAGCTCCCCGCTGGCTAGCGGGAGCCCCGAGCAGTACTTC.